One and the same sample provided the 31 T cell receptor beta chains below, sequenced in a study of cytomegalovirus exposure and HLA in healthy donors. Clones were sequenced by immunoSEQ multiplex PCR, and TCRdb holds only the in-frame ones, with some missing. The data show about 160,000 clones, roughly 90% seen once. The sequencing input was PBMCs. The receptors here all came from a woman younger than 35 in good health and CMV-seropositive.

This CDR3 reads CSVDSGGTEAFF. In nucleotides, the CDR3 is TGCAGCGTTGACAGTGGTGGCACTGAAGCTTTCTTT. The chain uses TRBV29-1 and TRBJ1-1; D remains unclear. Germline loops: CDR1 SQVTM, CDR2 ANQGSEA. This CDR3 has 12 residues. The V and J ends lost 3 bases and 4 bases respectively, with 9 bases between them.

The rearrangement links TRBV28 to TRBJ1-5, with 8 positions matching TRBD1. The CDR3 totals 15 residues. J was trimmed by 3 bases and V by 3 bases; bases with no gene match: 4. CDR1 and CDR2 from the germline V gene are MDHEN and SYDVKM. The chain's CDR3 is CASSLGQVYNQPQHF. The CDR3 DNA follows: TGTGCCAGCAGTTTGGGACAGGTTTACAATCAGCCCCAGCATTTT.

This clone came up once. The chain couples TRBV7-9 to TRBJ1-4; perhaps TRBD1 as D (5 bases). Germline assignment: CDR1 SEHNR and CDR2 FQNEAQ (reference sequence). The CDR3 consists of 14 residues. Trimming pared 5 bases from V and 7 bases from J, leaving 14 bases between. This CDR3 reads CASSVREGGEKLFF. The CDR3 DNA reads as TGTGCCAGCAGCGTCAGGGAGGGAGGTGAAAAACTGTTTTTT.

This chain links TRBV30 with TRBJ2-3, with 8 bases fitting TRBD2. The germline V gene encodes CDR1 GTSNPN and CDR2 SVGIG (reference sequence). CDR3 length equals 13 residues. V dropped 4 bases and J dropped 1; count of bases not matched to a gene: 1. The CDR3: CAWKLAGTDTQYF. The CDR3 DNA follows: TGTGCCTGGAAACTAGCGGGCACAGATACGCAGTATTTT.

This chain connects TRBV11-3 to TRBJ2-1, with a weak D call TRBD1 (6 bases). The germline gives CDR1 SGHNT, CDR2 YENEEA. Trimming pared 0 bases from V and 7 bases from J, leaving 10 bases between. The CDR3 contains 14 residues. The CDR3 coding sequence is TGTGCCAGCAGCTTAGAAGGGGGTTTGAATGAGCAGTTCTTC. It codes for CASSLEGGLNEQFF. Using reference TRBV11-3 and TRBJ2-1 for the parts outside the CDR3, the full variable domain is EAGVVQSPRYKIIEKKQPVAFWCNPISGHNTLYWYLQNLGQGPELLIRYENEEAVDDSQLPKDRFSAERLKGVDSTLKIQPAELGDSAVYLCASSLEGGLNEQFFGPGTRLTVL.

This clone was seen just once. CDR3 nucleotide sequence: TGTGCCAGCAGGGACTATTCAAAGGGCAATGAGCAGTTCTTC. Protein: CASRDYSKGNEQFF. V usage is TRBV6-5 and J usage is TRBJ2-1; possible D gene TRBD2, 6 bases. The germline V gene has CDR1 MNHEY and CDR2 SVGAGI. The CDR3 covers 14 residues. Trimming removed 6 bases from V and 6 bases from J, with 15 bases in between.

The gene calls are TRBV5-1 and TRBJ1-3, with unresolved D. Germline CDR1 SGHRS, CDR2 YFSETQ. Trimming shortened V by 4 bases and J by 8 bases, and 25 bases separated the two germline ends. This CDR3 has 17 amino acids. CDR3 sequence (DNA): TGCGCCAGCAGCCCCGGGAGGTGGGGAACCATTCGAGACACCATATATTTT. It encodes CASSPGRWGTIRDTIYF.

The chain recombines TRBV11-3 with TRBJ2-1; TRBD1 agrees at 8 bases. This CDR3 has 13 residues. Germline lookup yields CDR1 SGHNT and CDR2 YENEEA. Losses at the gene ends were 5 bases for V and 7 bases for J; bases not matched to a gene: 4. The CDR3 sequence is CASSPYRGNEQFF. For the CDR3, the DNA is TGTGCCAGCAGCCCTTACAGGGGGAATGAGCAGTTCTTC.

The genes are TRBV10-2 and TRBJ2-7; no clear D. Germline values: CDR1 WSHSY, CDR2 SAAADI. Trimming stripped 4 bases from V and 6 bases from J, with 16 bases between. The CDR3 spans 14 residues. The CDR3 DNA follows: TGCGCCAGCAGTGGGTTCGGCAGGTTGGCCGAGCAGTACTTC. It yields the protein CASSGFGRLAEQYF.

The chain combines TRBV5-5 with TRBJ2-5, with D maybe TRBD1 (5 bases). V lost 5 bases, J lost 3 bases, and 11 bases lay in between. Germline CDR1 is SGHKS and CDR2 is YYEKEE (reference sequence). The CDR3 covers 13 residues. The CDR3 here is CASSWTREETQYF. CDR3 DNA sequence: TGTGCCAGCAGTTGGACACGGGAAGAGACCCAGTACTTC.

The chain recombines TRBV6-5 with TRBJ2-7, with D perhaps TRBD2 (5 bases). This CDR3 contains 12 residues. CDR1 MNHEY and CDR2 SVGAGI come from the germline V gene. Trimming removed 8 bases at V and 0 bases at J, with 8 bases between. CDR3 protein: CASRRSSYEQYF. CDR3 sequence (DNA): TGTGCCAGCCGGAGGTCCTCCTACGAGCAGTACTTC.

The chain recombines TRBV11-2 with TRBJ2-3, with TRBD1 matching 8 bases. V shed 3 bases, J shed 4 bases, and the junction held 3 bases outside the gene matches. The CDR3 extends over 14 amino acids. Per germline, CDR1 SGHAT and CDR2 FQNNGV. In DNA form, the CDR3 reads TGTGCCAGCAGCTTTGGACAGGGTGCAGATACGCAGTATTTT. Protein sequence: CASSFGQGADTQYF.

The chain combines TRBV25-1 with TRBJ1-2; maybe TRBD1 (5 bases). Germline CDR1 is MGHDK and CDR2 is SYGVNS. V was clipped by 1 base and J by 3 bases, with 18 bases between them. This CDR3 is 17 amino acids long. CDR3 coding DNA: TGTGCCAGCAGTGAATTCGACGGGGGGAGGATTCACTATGGCTACACCTTC. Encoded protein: CASSEFDGGRIHYGYTF.

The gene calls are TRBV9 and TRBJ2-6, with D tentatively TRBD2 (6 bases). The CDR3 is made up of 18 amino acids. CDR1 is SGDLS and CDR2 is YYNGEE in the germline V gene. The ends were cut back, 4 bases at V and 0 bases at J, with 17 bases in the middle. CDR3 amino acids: CASSLRRGLSSGANVLTF. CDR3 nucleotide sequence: TGTGCCAGCAGCTTAAGACGGGGACTCAGCTCTGGGGCCAACGTCCTGACTTTC.

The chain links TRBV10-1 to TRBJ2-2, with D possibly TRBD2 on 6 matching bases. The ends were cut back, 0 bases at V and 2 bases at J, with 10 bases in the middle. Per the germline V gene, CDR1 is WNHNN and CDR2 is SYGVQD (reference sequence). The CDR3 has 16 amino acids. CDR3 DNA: TGCGCCAGCAGTGAGTCCTGGGGGACTAACACCGGGGAGCTGTTTTTT. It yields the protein CASSESWGTNTGELFF.

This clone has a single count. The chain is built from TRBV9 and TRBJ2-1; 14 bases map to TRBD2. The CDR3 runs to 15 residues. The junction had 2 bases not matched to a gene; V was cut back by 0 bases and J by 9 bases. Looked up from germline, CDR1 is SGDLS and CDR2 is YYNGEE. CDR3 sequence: CASSVGGLAGVEQFF. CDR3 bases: TGTGCCAGCAGCGTAGGGGGACTAGCGGGAGTTGAGCAGTTCTTC.

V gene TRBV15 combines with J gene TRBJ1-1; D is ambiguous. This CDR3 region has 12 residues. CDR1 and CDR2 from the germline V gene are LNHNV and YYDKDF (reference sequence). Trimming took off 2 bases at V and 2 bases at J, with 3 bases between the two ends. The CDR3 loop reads CATSRLNTEAFF. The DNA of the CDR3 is TGTGCCACCAGCAGACTAAACACTGAAGCTTTCTTT.

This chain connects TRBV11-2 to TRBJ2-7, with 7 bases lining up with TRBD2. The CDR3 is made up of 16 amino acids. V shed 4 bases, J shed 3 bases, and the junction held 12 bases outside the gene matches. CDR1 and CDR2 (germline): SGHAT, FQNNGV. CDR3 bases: TGTGCCAGCAGCTCACTGGGGGGGGTACGTTTCTACGAGCAGTACTTC. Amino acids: CASSSLGGVRFYEQYF.

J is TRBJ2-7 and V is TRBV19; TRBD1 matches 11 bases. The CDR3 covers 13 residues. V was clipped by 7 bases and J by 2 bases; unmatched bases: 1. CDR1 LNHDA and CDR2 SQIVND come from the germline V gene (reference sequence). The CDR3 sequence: CASKGQGAYEQYF. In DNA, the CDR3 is TGTGCCAGTAAGGGACAGGGGGCCTACGAGCAGTACTTC.

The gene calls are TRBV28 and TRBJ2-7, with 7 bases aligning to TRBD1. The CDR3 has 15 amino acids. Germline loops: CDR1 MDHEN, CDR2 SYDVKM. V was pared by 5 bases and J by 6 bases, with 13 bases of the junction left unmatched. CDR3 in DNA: TGTGCCAGCAGTAGACAGGGTGTAATGGTTTCCGAGCAGTACTTC. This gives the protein CASSRQGVMVSEQYF. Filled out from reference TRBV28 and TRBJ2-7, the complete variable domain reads DVKVTQSSRYLVKRTGEKVFLECVQDMDHENMFWYRQDPGLGLRLIYFSYDVKMKEKGDIPEGYSVSREKKERFSLILESASTNQTSMYLCASSRQGVMVSEQYFGPGTRLTVT.

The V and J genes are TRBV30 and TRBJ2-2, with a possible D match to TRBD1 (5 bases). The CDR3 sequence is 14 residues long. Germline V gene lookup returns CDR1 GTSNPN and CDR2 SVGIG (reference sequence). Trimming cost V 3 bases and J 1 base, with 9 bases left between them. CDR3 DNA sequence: TGTGCCTGGAGGCAACAGGAGAACACCGGGGAGCTGTTTTTT. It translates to CAWRQQENTGELFF.

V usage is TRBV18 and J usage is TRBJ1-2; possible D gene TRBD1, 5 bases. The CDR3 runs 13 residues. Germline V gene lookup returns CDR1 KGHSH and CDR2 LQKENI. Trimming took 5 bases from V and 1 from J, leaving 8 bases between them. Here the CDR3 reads CASSSQGNYGYTF. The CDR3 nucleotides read TGTGCCAGCTCATCCCAGGGTAACTATGGCTACACCTTC.

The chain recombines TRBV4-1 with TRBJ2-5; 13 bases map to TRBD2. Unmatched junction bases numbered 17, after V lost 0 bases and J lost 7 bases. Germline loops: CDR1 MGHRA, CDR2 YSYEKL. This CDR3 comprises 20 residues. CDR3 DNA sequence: TGCGCCAGCAGCCAAGATTCCTGGGGGGTAACTAGCGGGAGGGCTGGGACCCAGTACTTC. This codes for CASSQDSWGVTSGRAGTQYF.

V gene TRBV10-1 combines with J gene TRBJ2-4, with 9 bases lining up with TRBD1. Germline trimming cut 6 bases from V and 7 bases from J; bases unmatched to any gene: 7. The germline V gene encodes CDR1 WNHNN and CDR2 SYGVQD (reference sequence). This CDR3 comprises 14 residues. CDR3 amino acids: CASSGTGRKNIQYF. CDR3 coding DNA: TGCGCCAGCAGCGGGACAGGGAGAAAGAACATTCAGTACTTC.

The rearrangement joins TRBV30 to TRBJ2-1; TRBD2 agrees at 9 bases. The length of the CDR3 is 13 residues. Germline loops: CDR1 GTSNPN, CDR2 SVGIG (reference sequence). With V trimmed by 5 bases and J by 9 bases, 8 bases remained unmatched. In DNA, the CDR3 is TGTGCCTGGGGGCTAGCGGGAACGGCTGAGCAGTTCTTC. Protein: CAWGLAGTAEQFF.

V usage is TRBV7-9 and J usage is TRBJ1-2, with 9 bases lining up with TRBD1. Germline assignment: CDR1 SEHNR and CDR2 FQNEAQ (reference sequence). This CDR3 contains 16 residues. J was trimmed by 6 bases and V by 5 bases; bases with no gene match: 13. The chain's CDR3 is CASSRLTGGRIDGYTF. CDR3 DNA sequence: TGTGCCAGCAGCCGACTAACAGGGGGCCGAATAGATGGCTACACCTTC.

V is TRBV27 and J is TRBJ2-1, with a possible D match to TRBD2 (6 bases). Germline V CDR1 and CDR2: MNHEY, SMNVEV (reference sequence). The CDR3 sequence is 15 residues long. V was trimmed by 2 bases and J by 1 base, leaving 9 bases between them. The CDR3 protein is CASSLGRGSYNEQFF. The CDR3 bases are TGTGCCAGCAGTTTAGGTCGGGGGTCCTACAATGAGCAGTTCTTC.

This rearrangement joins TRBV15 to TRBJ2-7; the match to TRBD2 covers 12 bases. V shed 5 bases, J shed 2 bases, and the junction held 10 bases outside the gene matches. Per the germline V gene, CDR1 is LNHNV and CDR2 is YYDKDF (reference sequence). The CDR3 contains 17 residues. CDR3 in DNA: TGTGCCACCAGCTCCGGACTAGCGGGATTTTCGCCCTACGAGCAGTACTTC. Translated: CATSSGLAGFSPYEQYF. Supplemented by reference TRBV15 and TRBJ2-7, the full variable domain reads DAMVIQNPRYQVTQFGKPVTLSCSQTLNHNVMYWYQQKSSQAPKLLFHYYDKDFNNEADTPDNFQSRRPNTSFCFLDIRSPGLGDTAMYLCATSSGLAGFSPYEQYFGPGTRLTVT.

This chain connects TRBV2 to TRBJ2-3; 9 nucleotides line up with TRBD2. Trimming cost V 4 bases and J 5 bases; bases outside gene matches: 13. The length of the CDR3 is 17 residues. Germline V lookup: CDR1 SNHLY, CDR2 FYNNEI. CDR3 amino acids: CASSGGVAGVGGDTQYF. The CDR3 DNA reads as TGTGCCAGCAGTGGAGGGGTAGCGGGAGTTGGGGGAGATACGCAGTATTTT. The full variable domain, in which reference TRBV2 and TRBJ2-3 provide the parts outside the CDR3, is EPEVTQTPSHQVTQMGQEVILRCVPISNHLYFYWYRQILGQKVEFLVSFYNNEISEKSEIFDDQFSVERPDGSNFTLKIRSTKLEDSAMYFCASSGGVAGVGGDTQYFGPGTRLTVL.

The CDR3 region is CASSMNRATDTQYF. CDR3 in DNA: TGTGCCAGTAGTATGAACAGGGCGACAGATACGCAGTATTTT. The chain uses TRBV19 and TRBJ2-3; D is possibly TRBD1 (6 bases). Germline CDR1 reads LNHDA; CDR2 reads SQIVND (reference sequence). CDR3 length: 14 residues. Trimming took 3 bases from V and 3 from J, leaving 10 bases between them. Full variable domain (outside the CDR3, taken from reference TRBV19 and TRBJ2-3): DGGITQSPKYLFRKEGQNVTLSCEQNLNHDAMYWYRQDPGQGLRLIYYSQIVNDFQKGDIAEGYSVSREKKESFPLTVTSAQKNPTAFYLCASSMNRATDTQYFGPGTRLTVL.

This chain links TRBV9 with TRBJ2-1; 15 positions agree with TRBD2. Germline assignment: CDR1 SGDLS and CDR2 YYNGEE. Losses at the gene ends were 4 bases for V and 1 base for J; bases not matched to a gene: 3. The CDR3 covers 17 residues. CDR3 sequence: CASSPGLAGGSYNEQFF. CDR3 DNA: TGTGCCAGCAGCCCCGGACTAGCGGGAGGGTCCTACAATGAGCAGTTCTTC.